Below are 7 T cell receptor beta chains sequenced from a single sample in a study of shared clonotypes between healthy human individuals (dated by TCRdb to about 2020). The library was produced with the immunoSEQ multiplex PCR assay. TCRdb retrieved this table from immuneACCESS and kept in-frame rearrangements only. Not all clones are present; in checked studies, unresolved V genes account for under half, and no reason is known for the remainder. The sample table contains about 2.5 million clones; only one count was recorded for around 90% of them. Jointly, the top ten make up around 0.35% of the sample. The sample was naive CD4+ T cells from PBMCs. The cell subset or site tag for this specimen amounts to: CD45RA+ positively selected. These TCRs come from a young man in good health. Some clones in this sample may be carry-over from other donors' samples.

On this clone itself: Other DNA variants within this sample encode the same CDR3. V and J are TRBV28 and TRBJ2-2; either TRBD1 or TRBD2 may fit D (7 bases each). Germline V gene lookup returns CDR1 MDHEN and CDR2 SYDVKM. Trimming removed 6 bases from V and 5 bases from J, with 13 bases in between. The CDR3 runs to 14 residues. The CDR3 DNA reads TGTGCCAGCAGGCGACAGGGAGGGACCGGGGAGCTGTTTTTT. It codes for CASRRQGGTGELFF. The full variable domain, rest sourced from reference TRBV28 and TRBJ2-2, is DVKVTQSSRYLVKRTGEKVFLECVQDMDHENMFWYRQDPGLGLRLIYFSYDVKMKEKGDIPEGYSVSREKKERFSLILESASTNQTSMYLCASRRQGGTGELFFGEGSRLTVL.

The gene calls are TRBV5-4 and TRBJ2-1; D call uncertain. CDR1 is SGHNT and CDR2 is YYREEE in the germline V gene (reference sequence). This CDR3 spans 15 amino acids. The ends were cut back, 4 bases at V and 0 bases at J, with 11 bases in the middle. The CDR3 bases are TGTGCCAGCAGCGCCGACGGCAGCTCCTACAATGAGCAGTTCTTC. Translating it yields CASSADGSSYNEQFF.

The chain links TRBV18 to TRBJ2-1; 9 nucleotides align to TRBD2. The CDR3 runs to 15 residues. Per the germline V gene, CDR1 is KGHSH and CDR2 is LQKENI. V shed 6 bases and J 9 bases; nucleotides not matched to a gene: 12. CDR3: CASSPTSGWGAEQFF. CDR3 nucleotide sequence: TGTGCCAGCTCTCCCACTAGCGGGTGGGGGGCTGAGCAGTTCTTC.

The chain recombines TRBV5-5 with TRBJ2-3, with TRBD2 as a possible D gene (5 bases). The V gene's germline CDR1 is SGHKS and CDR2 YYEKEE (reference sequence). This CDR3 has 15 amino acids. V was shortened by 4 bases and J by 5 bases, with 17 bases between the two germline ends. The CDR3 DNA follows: TGTGCCAGCAGCGTAACCCCCGGGAAGGGAGATACGCAGTATTTT. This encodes CASSVTPGKGDTQYF.

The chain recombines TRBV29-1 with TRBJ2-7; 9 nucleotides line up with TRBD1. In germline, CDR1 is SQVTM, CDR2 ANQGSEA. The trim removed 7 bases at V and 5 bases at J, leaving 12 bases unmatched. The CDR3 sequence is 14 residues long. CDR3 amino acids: CSGSGTGFRDEQYF. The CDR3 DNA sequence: TGCAGCGGATCCGGGACAGGGTTTCGCGACGAGCAGTACTTC.

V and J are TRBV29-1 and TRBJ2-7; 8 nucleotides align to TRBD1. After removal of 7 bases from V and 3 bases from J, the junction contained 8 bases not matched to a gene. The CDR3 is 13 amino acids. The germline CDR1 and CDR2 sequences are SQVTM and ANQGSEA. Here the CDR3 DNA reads TGCAGCGCCATCTTCGGGACAGGCTACGAGCAGTACTTC. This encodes CSAIFGTGYEQYF.

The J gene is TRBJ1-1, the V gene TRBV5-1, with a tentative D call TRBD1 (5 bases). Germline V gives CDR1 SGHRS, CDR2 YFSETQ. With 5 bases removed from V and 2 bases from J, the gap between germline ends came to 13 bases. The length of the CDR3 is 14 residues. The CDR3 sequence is CASRLGQVNTEAFF. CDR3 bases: TGCGCCAGCAGGCTCGGACAAGTTAACACTGAAGCTTTCTTT. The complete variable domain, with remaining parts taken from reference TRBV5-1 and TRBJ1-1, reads KAGVTQTPRYLIKTRGQQVTLSCSPISGHRSVSWYQQTPGQGLQFLFEYFSETQRNKGNFPGRFSGRQFSNSRSEMNVSTLELGDSALYLCASRLGQVNTEAFFGQGTRLTVV.